The source of this T cell receptor (beta chain) is a study of T cell responses to AZD1222 COVID-19 vaccine. About the research overall: Doses given second, at about 4 or about 12 weeks, were pooled.

Study-wide findings and caveats: Along spike, vaccine-associated CD4 TCRs were found throughout, with dominance at 160-218 and 743-854.

With regard to this clone: What it binds is not known.

V was shortened by 7 bases and J by 1 base, with 3 bases between the two germline ends. The germline V gene encodes CDR1 KGHDR and CDR2 SFDVKD. The CDR3 sequence is 11 residues long. Measured with immunoSEQ multiplex PCR; TCRdb has only the in-frame clones, and not every one. This sample has 95,000 to 100,000 clones, with roughly 87% found just once. This specimen was peripheral blood, taken on day 0 of AZD1222 vaccination. The gene calls are TRBV24-1 and TRBJ1-1; D unresolved. This receptor was obtained from an adult in good health. The chain's CDR3 is CATRANTEAFF. The CDR3 DNA is TGTGCCACCAGGGCGAACACTGAAGCTTTCTTT.